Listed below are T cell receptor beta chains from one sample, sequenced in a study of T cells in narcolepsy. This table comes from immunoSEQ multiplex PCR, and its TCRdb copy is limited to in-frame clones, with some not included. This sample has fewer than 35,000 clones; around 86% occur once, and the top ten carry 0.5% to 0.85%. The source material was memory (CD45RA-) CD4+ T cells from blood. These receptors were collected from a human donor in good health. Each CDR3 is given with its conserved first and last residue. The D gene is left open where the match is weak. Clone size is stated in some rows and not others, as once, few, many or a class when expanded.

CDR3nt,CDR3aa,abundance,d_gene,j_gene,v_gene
TGTGCCAGTAGTATAAACCCCGGGTCCACAGATACGCAGTATTTT,CASSINPGSTDTQYF,NA,NA,TRBJ2-3,TRBV19
TGTGCCAGCAGCAAATCGGTCAGGGATGCACCAGATACGCAGTATTTT,CASSKSVRDAPDTQYF,NA,NA,TRBJ2-3,TRBV21-1
TGTGCCAGCTCACCACCCAGCGGAGATACGCAGTATTTT,CASSPPSGDTQYF,NA,NA,TRBJ2-3,TRBV18
TGCGCCAGCAGAAAGAGGGCTAGCGGGGGACAAGAGACCCAGTACTTC,CASRKRASGGQETQYF,NA,TRBD2,TRBJ2-5,TRBV5-1
TGTGCCAGTAGTATTGACGGTACCCTTTCATACGAGCAGTACTTC,CASSIDGTLSYEQYF,NA,NA,TRBJ2-7,TRBV19
TGTGCCAGCAGTTTCACAGGGGATGCTAACTATGGCTACACCTTC,CASSFTGDANYGYTF,NA,TRBD1,TRBJ1-2,TRBV6-4
TGTGCCAGTAACCCTACAGGGAAGGACTATGGCTACACCTTC,CASNPTGKDYGYTF,NA,NA,TRBJ1-2,TRBV19
TGTGCCAGCAAGTTGGGGACAGGGGATCAGCCCCAGCATTTT,CASKLGTGDQPQHF,once,TRBD1,TRBJ1-5,TRBV27
TGTGCCAGCAGCTCCAAAAACGGGGGGGCTGTAGATACGCAGTATTTT,CASSSKNGGAVDTQYF,once,TRBD2,TRBJ2-3,TRBV7-2
TGTGCCTGGCTCCGGAGGGACTCTGGAAACACCATATATTTT,CAWLRRDSGNTIYF,NA,NA,TRBJ1-3,TRBV30
TGTGCCAGCAGCTTAGAGATGAACACTGAAGCTTTCTTT,CASSLEMNTEAFF,NA,NA,TRBJ1-1,TRBV7-2
TGTGCCAGCAGCGTGGACTCTGGAAACACCATATATTTT,CASSVDSGNTIYF,NA,NA,TRBJ1-3,TRBV5-6
TGTGCCAGCAGCCGAACAGACACTGAAGCTTTCTTT,CASSRTDTEAFF,NA,NA,TRBJ1-1,TRBV7-9
TGTGCCTGGACCACTAGTCTCACGGCGCAGTATTTT,CAWTTSLTAQYF,NA,NA,TRBJ2-3,TRBV30
TGTGCCAGCAGCTTAGTGCAGGGACACACTGAAGCTTTCTTT,CASSLVQGHTEAFF,NA,NA,TRBJ1-1,TRBV7-9
TGCGCCAGCAGCCAGGACCCTAGCGGGGGTTTAATCGATACGCAGTATTTT,CASSQDPSGGLIDTQYF,NA,TRBD2,TRBJ2-3,TRBV4-1
TGCGCCAGCAGCCTAAAAGTCGACAATGAGCAGTTCTTC,CASSLKVDNEQFF,once,NA,TRBJ2-1,TRBV5-1
TGTGCCAGCAGCTTTCCGGGACAGCCGGAGACCCAGTACTTC,CASSFPGQPETQYF,few,TRBD1,TRBJ2-5,TRBV7-2
TGTGCCAGCAGGGTTACAGGGGCAAGGTACGAGCAGTACTTC,CASRVTGARYEQYF,once,TRBD1,TRBJ2-7,TRBV6-5
TGTGCCAGCAGCTCTGGACAGGTCTATGGCTACACCTTC,CASSSGQVYGYTF,NA,TRBD1,TRBJ1-2,TRBV5-4
TGTGCCAGCAGCTTAGTACTAGCGACCGGGGAGCTGTTTTTT,CASSLVLATGELFF,medium-sized,TRBD2,TRBJ2-2,TRBV7-2
TGTGCCAGCAGCTTAGTAGGGCCACACACCGGGGAGCTGTTTTTT,CASSLVGPHTGELFF,NA,NA,TRBJ2-2,TRBV7-2
TGTGCCAGTAGTATTCTTCCGGATTCCTCTGGAAACACCATATATTTT,CASSILPDSSGNTIYF,few,NA,TRBJ1-3,TRBV19
TGTGCCAGCTCACCACAGCAGGGGAACACTGAAGCTTTCTTT,CASSPQQGNTEAFF,NA,NA,TRBJ1-1,TRBV18
TGTGCCAGCAGCCTGGACGGCCGGCTGGCCTCGGAAGCTTTCTTT,CASSLDGRLASEAFF,NA,NA,TRBJ1-1,TRBV5-6
TGTGCCAGCAGTTACGTGTCTAATGAAAAACTGTTTTTT,CASSYVSNEKLFF,NA,NA,TRBJ1-4,TRBV6-6
TGCGCCAGCAGCTTGGAGGGGTCTGCTAGGAATTCACCCCTCCACTTT,CASSLEGSARNSPLHF,NA,NA,TRBJ1-6,TRBV5-1
TGTGCCAGCAGTTACAGATCGGTTCGAAGTGGAGAAAAACTGTTTTTT,CASSYRSVRSGEKLFF,NA,NA,TRBJ1-4,TRBV6-5
TGTGCCAGCAGTTTTGGGGGGGGTTTCTACGAGCAGTACTTC,CASSFGGGFYEQYF,NA,TRBD2,TRBJ2-7,TRBV6-5
TGTGCCAGCAGCGTAGGAGAGTGGAGCTCCTACGAGCAGTACTTC,CASSVGEWSSYEQYF,NA,NA,TRBJ2-7,TRBV9
TGTGCCAGTAGTAGCATGACAGGAGCTGCCTATGGCTACACCTTC,CASSSMTGAAYGYTF,NA,NA,TRBJ1-2,TRBV19
TGTGCCAGCAGCAAAAGGGATCCCAACAATGAGCAGTTCTTC,CASSKRDPNNEQFF,NA,NA,TRBJ2-1,TRBV7-9
TGTGCCAGTAGTATTTTAGCGGGGGGCACCTACAATGAGCAGTTCTTC,CASSILAGGTYNEQFF,NA,TRBD2,TRBJ2-1,TRBV19
TGCGCCACCCCAGTTTGGGGGCTTGTCACTGAAGCTTTCTTT,CATPVWGLVTEAFF,NA,NA,TRBJ1-1,TRBV4-1
TGTGCCAGCAGCCTGGGACAGCACGCAACAAACTATGGCTACACCTTC,CASSLGQHATNYGYTF,NA,TRBD1,TRBJ1-2,TRBV5-4
TGTGCCAGCAGCTTGGACAGGGGAAGAGGCTACACCTTC,CASSLDRGRGYTF,few,TRBD1,TRBJ1-2,TRBV5-4
TGTGCCTGGGGGACCCAGCGGCCCCAGCATTTT,CAWGTQRPQHF,NA,NA,TRBJ1-5,TRBV30
TGTGCCAGCAGCTTCAGAGAGACCCAGTACTTC,CASSFRETQYF,NA,NA,TRBJ2-5,TRBV7-2
TGTGCCAGTAGTATTACTACAGGCCCTCGGATACGGGCAGAGACCCAGTACTTC,CASSITTGPRIRAETQYF,NA,NA,TRBJ2-5,TRBV19
TGCGCCAGCAGCTTGGCCGTGGCGGACTTTAGTGGCTACACCTTC,CASSLAVADFSGYTF,NA,NA,TRBJ1-2,TRBV5-1
TGTGCCAGCAGTAAGGACGGATACTATGGCTACACCTTC,CASSKDGYYGYTF,NA,NA,TRBJ1-2,TRBV6-5
TGTGCTAGTGGTTTGAGACAGGCAACTGAAGCTTTCTTT,CASGLRQATEAFF,NA,NA,TRBJ1-1,TRBV12-5
TGTGCCACCAGCAGAGATGGGGGGACTAATGAAAAACTGTTTTTT,CATSRDGGTNEKLFF,NA,NA,TRBJ1-4,TRBV15
TGTGCCAGCAGTCCTACAGGGGTGGTAAACATTCAGTACTTC,CASSPTGVVNIQYF,NA,TRBD1,TRBJ2-4,TRBV28
TGTGCCAGCAGCTTAAGGTCCCCGGCCGCGAAGGGGGAGACCCAGTACTTC,CASSLRSPAAKGETQYF,NA,NA,TRBJ2-5,TRBV7-6
TGTGCCAGTAGTCCAACCGCGGCCGGGACAGGAACCTATGGCTACACCTTC,CASSPTAAGTGTYGYTF,NA,TRBD1,TRBJ1-2,TRBV19
TGTGCCAGCAGTGAATTTGGGGAATTTCAGCCCCAGCATTTT,CASSEFGEFQPQHF,NA,NA,TRBJ1-5,TRBV6-5